This T cell receptor beta chain was sequenced for a study of monozygotic twins with inflammatory bowel disease. TCRdb reanalyzed the 5' RACE reads, giving one entry per CDR3 protein sequence and no DNA. This table holds about 300,000 distinct CDR3 sequences. On this clonotype: The antigen remains unidentified.

The germline gives CDR1 KGHSH, CDR2 LQKENI. The CDR3 spans 16 residues. Study conclusions and caveats: With inverse Simpson as the measure, TCRbeta diversity was lower in IBD patients than in healthy co-twins. Healthy twins showed more clonotype sharing with others than IBD patients, especially patients with disease activity.

V and J are TRBV18 and TRBJ2-7; TCRdb's D call of TRBD2 is untestable without DNA. Material for sequencing was blood. The receptor was isolated from a human donor with ulcerative colitis or Crohn's disease, or a healthy co-twin of an affected twin (not recorded which). CDR3 sequence: CASSPRTSGTGREQYF.